Presented here are 22 T cell receptor beta chains from one specimen sequenced in a study of neurological immune-mediated disorders. Time point reported: longitudinal time-point 1 (baseline). TCRdb reanalysed the 5' RACE reads using MiXCR and keeps one entry per CDR3 protein. The profile shows tens of thousands of distinct CDR3 sequences, roughly a tenth of them singletons. Specimen: PBMCs. The source is a man aged 25 to 40 in good health.

This clonotype was seen ten or more times. The chain combines TRBV20-1 with TRBJ2-6; 8 bases map to TRBD1. The CDR3 length is 17 residues. The J segment lost 7 bases and the V segment lost 0 bases, leaving 11 bases of the junction unmatched. Germline CDR1 is DFQATT and CDR2 is SNEGSKA (reference sequence). The CDR3: CSARDSRGPSVANVLTF. DNA of the CDR3: TGCAGTGCTAGAGATTCCAGGGGGCCCTCAGTCGCCAACGTCCTGACTTTC.

Only a few counts were recorded for this clonotype. The rearrangement links TRBV25-1 to TRBJ1-1, with 8 bases that match TRBD1. Trimming removed 7 bases from V and 1 base from J; junction bases left unmatched: 8. The CDR3 runs 15 residues. Germline V CDR1 and CDR2: MGHDK, SYGVNS. The CDR3 DNA reads as TGTGCCAGCAAAGAAAGGGGGACAGGGAACACTGAAGCTTTCTTT. It yields the protein CASKERGTGNTEAFF.

This clonotype has a count of ten or more. The CDR3 loop is CASSAEGGDSYEQYF. The CDR3 coding sequence is TGTGCCAGCAGCGCCGAGGGGGGAGACTCCTACGAGCAGTACTTC. V is TRBV9 and J is TRBJ2-7; D tentatively reads TRBD1 or TRBD2 (6 bases each). V dropped 3 bases and J dropped 0 bases, with 13 bases sitting between them. The germline V gene has CDR1 SGDLS and CDR2 YYNGEE. This CDR3 spans 15 amino acids.

This clonotype was recorded many times. The DNA of the CDR3 is TGTGCCAGCAGTCCTACCCGGGCTTTAAACACCGGGGAGCTGTTTTTT. Its protein is CASSPTRALNTGELFF. The rearrangement joins TRBV7-3 to TRBJ2-2, with unresolved D. Germline V gene lookup returns CDR1 SGHTA and CDR2 FQGTGA. The V gene lost 6 bases and the J gene lost 2 bases, with 16 bases spanning the gap. The CDR3 totals 16 residues.

This clonotype was found many times. CDR3 bases: TGCAGCGTTGAAGATAGGTCCAGTATTAACGCTCCCTACGAGCAGTACTTC. It encodes CSVEDRSSINAPYEQYF. This sequence joins TRBV29-1 and TRBJ2-7, with D unclear. Trimming shortened V by 0 bases and J by 2 bases, and 20 bases separated the two germline ends. Germline V gives CDR1 SQVTM, CDR2 ANQGSEA. This CDR3 region has 17 residues.

This clonotype has a count of ten or more. The V call is TRBV28, the J call TRBJ1-2; D possibly corresponds to TRBD1 (6 bases). Germline V CDR1 and CDR2: MDHEN, SYDVKM. V gave up 7 bases and J gave up 2 bases, with 11 bases separating them. This CDR3 region has 13 residues. CDR3 residues: CASTLRGNYGYTF. For the CDR3, the DNA is TGTGCCAGCACCCTGAGGGGGAACTATGGCTACACCTTC.

This clonotype was recorded at least ten times. J is TRBJ2-7 and V is TRBV27; perhaps TRBD1 as D (6 bases). The length of the CDR3 is 15 residues. Germline CDR1 reads MNHEY; CDR2 reads SMNVEV (reference sequence). Deletions cut 0 bases from V and 0 bases from J, with 9 bases between. CDR3 DNA sequence: TGTGCCAGCAGTTTATCGGGGGCAGGCTCCTACGAGCAGTACTTC. Its protein product is CASSLSGAGSYEQYF.

This clonotype was seen ten or more times. The chain combines TRBV7-2 with TRBJ2-5; 7 bases agree with TRBD1. This CDR3 is built from 14 residues. J was trimmed by 4 bases and V by 4 bases; bases with no gene match: 6. Looked up from germline, CDR1 is SGHTA and CDR2 is FQGNSA. For the CDR3, the DNA is TGTGCCAGCAGCTCGCCGACAGGGCCAGAGACCCAGTACTTC. Translating gives CASSSPTGPETQYF. The full variable domain, with the rest looked up from reference TRBV7-2 and TRBJ2-5, is GAGVSQSPSNKVTEKGKDVELRCDPISGHTALYWYRQSLGQGLEFLIYFQGNSAPDKSGLPSDRFSAERTGGSVSTLTIQRTQQEDSAVYLCASSSPTGPETQYFGPGTRLLVL.

This clonotype was observed at least ten times. The chain links TRBV10-3 to TRBJ2-7; perhaps TRBD1 as D (5 bases). Germline V lookup: CDR1 ENHRY, CDR2 SYGVKD. The length of the CDR3 is 12 residues. Trimming stripped 6 bases from V and 7 bases from J, with 13 bases between. DNA of the CDR3: TGTGCCATCAGACAGATTTCAGGGGAGCAGTACTTC. Protein: CAIRQISGEQYF.

This clonotype was recorded many times. The genes are TRBV5-6 and TRBJ1-2; no clear D gene. Trimming removed 0 bases at V and 4 bases at J, with 13 bases between. CDR3 length: 15 residues. Germline CDR1 SGHDT, CDR2 YYEEEE. CDR3 protein: CASSLGEVLGYGYTF. As DNA, the CDR3 is TGTGCCAGCAGCTTGGGCGAGGTTTTGGGCTATGGCTACACCTTC. The full variable domain, with the rest looked up from reference TRBV5-6 and TRBJ1-2, is DAGVTQSPTHLIKTRGQQVTLRCSPKSGHDTVSWYQQALGQGPQFIFQYYEEEERQRGNFPDRFSGHQFPNYSSELNVNALLLGDSALYLCASSLGEVLGYGYTFGSGTRLTVV.

This clonotype was detected many times. This sequence joins TRBV9 and TRBJ2-2; D is possibly TRBD1 (5 bases). CDR1 and CDR2 (germline): SGDLS, YYNGEE. Trimming cost V 4 bases and J 1 base, with 14 bases left between them. The CDR3 has 16 residues. The CDR3 sequence: CASSTRQKMNTGELFF. CDR3 coding DNA: TGTGCCAGCAGCACGCGACAGAAAATGAACACCGGGGAGCTGTTTTTT.

Ten or more counts support this clonotype. This chain uses TRBV20-1 with TRBJ1-2; D possibly corresponds to TRBD1 (5 bases). From germline, CDR1 is DFQATT and CDR2 SNEGSKA (reference sequence). Trimming took 1 base from V and 0 from J, leaving 9 bases between them. The CDR3 is 14 residues long. The CDR3 sequence is CSARAETANYGYTF. CDR3 sequence (DNA): TGCAGTGCTAGAGCCGAGACAGCTAACTATGGCTACACCTTC.

At least ten counts were recorded for this clonotype. This chain links TRBV20-1 with TRBJ1-2, with D possibly being TRBD1 (6 bases). Trimming left V 2 bases short and J 6 bases short, with 10 bases between. The CDR3 totals 12 residues. Germline V lookup: CDR1 DFQATT, CDR2 SNEGSKA (reference sequence). As DNA, the CDR3 is TGCAGTGCTAGAAGTGAGGGGGATGGCTACACCTTC. This codes for CSARSEGDGYTF.

V usage is TRBV29-1 and J usage is TRBJ1-3; D is possibly TRBD1 (5 bases). Germline CDR1 and CDR2: SQVTM and ANQGSEA. V dropped 7 bases and J dropped 0 bases, with 16 bases sitting between them. The CDR3 spans 15 residues. Written as DNA, the CDR3 is TGCAGCGCTGGGGGGGTAGGCAGCTCTGGAAACACCATATATTTT. Its translation is CSAGGVGSSGNTIYF.

This clonotype was seen ten or more times. The chain combines TRBV20-1 with TRBJ2-1; 10 bases line up with TRBD2. Germline assignment: CDR1 DFQATT and CDR2 SNEGSKA (reference sequence). This CDR3 contains 17 residues. J lost 9 bases, V lost 6 bases, and 20 bases had no gene match. The CDR3 protein is CSAAPLLTSGVYGEQFF. CDR3 DNA: TGCAGTGCCGCCCCCTTACTAACTAGCGGGGTTTACGGTGAGCAGTTCTTC.

J is TRBJ2-4 and V is TRBV7-2, with 9 positions matching TRBD1. V gave up 3 bases and J gave up 8 bases; unmatched junction bases: 17. The CDR3 has 18 residues. Germline loops: CDR1 SGHTA, CDR2 FQGNSA. The CDR3 loop reads CASSFPSQGATDLDIQYF. The CDR3 nucleotides read TGTGCCAGCAGCTTCCCGTCACAGGGGGCGACGGACTTGGACATTCAGTACTTC.

This clonotype was recorded many times. The chain couples TRBV20-1 to TRBJ2-3; 11 positions agree with TRBD2. Germline CDR1 reads DFQATT; CDR2 reads SNEGSKA (reference sequence). The junction had 7 bases not matched to a gene; V was cut back by 6 bases and J by 5 bases. The CDR3 consists of 14 residues. In DNA, the CDR3 is TGCAGTGCCAGAACTAGCGGGAGCGGAGATACGCAGTATTTT. As protein: CSARTSGSGDTQYF.

The table lists this clonotype with many counts. V is TRBV28 and J is TRBJ2-7; TRBD1 aligns across 11 bases. The CDR3 length is 16 residues. The V and J ends lost 5 bases and 2 bases, in that order; junction bases with no gene match: 8. In germline, CDR1 is MDHEN, CDR2 SYDVKM. DNA for the CDR3: TGTGCCAGCAGTCCCCGGGGACAGGGGGAGGCCTACGAGCAGTACTTC. This translates into CASSPRGQGEAYEQYF.

Ten or more counts support this clonotype. CDR3 nucleotides: TGTGCGGCGGGGGTTGCGGGAGGGACTACCTCCTACGAGCAGTACTTC. Translating gives CAAGVAGGTTSYEQYF. The genes are TRBV10-3 and TRBJ2-7, with 9 bases fitting TRBD2. CDR1 is ENHRY and CDR2 is SYGVKD in the germline V gene. There are 16 residues in the CDR3.

This clonotype was seen many times. The chain recombines TRBV20-1 with TRBJ2-7, with D unclear. This CDR3 comprises 13 residues. V lost 6 bases and J lost 2, with 14 bases in between. Germline V gives CDR1 DFQATT, CDR2 SNEGSKA (reference sequence). CDR3 coding DNA: TGCAGTGCCCTCTGGCGCATAACCTACGAGCAGTACTTC. Its translation: CSALWRITYEQYF.

The V gene is TRBV6-6, the J gene TRBJ1-2; D call uncertain. The V gene's germline CDR1 is MNHNY and CDR2 SVGAGI (reference sequence). The V end lost 2 bases, the J end lost 4 bases, and 8 bases lay between the germline ends. The CDR3 is 13 amino acids. CDR3 nucleotide sequence: TGTGCCAGCAGTTACGAGACTCTCTATGGCTACACCTTC. Amino acids: CASSYETLYGYTF.

There are many counts of this clonotype. The chain couples TRBV10-3 to TRBJ2-3; 7 nucleotides line up with TRBD2. The CDR3 runs 14 residues. Germline lookup yields CDR1 ENHRY and CDR2 SYGVKD. The V and J ends lost 10 bases and 3 bases, in that order; junction bases with no gene match: 10. The chain's CDR3 is CATRLAGGTDTQYF. In DNA, the CDR3 is TGTGCCACCAGACTAGCAGGTGGTACAGATACGCAGTATTTT.